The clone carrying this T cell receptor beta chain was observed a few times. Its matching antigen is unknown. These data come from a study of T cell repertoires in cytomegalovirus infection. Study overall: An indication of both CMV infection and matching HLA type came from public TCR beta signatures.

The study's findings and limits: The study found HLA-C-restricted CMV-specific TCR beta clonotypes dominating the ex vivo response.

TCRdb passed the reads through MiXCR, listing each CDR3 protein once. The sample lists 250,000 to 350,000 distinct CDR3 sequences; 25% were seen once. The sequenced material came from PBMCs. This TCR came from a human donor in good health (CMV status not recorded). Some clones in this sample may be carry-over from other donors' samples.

The CDR3 reads CSARVPARTYEQYF. The CDR3 bases are TGCAGTGCTCGCGTCCCCGCAAGGACCTACGAGCAGTACTTC. The genes are TRBV20-1 and TRBJ2-7; D unclear. The CDR3 contains 14 residues. The germline V gene encodes CDR1 DFQATT and CDR2 SNEGSKA (reference sequence). With 5 bases removed from V and 2 bases from J, the gap between germline ends came to 16 bases.